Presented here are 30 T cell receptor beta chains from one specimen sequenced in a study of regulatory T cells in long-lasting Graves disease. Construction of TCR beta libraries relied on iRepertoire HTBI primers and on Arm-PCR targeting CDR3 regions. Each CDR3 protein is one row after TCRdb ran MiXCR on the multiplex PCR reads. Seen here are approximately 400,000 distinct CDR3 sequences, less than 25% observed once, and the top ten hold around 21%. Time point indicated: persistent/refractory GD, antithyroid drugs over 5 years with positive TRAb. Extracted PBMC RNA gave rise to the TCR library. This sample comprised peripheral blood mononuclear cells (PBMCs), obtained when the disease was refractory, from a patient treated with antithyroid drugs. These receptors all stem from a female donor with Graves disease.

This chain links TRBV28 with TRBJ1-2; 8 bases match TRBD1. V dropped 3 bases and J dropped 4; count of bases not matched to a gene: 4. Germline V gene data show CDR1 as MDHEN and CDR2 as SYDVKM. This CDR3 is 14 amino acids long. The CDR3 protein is CASSFPGTGYGYTF. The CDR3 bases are TGTGCCAGCAGTTTTCCCGGGACAGGCTATGGCTACACCTTC.

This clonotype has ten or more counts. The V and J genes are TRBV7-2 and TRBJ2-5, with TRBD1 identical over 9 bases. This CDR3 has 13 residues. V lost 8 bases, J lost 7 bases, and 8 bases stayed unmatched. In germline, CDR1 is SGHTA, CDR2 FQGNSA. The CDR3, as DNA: TGTGCCAGCCAAAGGGACAGGGTGGGGACCCAGTACTTC. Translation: CASQRDRVGTQYF.

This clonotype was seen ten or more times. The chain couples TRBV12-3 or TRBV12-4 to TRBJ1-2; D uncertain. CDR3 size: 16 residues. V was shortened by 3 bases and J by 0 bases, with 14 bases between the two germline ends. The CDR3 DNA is TGTGCCAGCAGTTTTAGAGGGAATCGAGCTAACTATGGCTACACCTTC. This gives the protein CASSFRGNRANYGYTF.

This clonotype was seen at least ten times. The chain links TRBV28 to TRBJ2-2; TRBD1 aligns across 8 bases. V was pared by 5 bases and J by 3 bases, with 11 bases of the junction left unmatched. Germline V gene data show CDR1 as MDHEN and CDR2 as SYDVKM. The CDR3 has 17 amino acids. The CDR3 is CASSLRRTGSDTGELFF. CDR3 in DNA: TGTGCCAGCAGTCTCCGGAGGACAGGGTCGGACACCGGGGAGCTGTTTTTT.

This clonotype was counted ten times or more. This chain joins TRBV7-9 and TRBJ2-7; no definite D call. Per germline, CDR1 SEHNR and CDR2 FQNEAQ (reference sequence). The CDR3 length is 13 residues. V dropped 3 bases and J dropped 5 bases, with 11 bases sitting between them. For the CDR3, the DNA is TGTGCCAGCAGCTTCCTGTCGTTGAACGAGCAGTACTTC. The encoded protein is CASSFLSLNEQYF.

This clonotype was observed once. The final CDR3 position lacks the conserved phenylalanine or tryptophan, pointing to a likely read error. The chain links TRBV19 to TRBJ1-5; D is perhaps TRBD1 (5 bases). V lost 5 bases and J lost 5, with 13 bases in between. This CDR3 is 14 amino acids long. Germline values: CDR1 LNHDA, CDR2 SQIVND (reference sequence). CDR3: CASSEDSPYQPQHS. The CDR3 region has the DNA TGTGCCAGTAGTGAAGACAGTCCCTATCAGCCCCAGCATTCT.

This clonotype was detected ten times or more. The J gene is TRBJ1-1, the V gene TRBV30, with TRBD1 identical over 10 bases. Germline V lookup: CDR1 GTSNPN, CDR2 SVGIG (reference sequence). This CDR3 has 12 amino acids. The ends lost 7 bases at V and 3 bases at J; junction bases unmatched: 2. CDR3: CAFGTGDTEAFF. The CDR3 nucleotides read TGTGCCTTCGGGACAGGGGACACTGAAGCTTTCTTT.

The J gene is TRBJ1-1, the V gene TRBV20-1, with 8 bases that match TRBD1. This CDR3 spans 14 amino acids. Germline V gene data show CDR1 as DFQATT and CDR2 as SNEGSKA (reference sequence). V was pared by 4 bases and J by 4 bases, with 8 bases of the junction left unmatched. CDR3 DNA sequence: TGCAGTGCTAACCTACAGGGGGGAGGCACTGAAGCTTTCTTT. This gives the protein CSANLQGGGTEAFF.

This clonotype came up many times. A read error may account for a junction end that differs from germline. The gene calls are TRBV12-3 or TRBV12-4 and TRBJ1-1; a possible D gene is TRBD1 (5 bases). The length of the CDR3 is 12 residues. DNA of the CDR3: TGTGCCAGCAGTTTAGCTTGGGACCTCACGGACTTT. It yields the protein CASSLAWDLTDF.

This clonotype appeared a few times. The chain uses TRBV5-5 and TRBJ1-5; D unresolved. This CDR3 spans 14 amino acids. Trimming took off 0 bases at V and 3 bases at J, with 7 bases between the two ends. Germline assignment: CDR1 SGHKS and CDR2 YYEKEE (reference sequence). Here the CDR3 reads CASSLASLNQPQHF. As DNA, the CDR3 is TGTGCCAGCAGCTTGGCTTCCCTCAATCAGCCCCAGCATTTT.

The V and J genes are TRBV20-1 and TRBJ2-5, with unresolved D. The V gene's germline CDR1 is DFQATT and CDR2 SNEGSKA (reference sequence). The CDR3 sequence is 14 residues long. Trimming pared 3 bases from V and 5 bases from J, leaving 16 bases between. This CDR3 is CSASTPTLGETQYF. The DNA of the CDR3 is TGCAGTGCTAGTACCCCGACCCTAGGGGAGACCCAGTACTTC.

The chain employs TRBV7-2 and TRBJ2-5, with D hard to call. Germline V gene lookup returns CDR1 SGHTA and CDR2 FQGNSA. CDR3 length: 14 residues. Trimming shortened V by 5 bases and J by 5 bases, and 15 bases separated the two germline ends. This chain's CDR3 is CASSNGLVGETQYF. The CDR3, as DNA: TGTGCCAGCAGCAATGGTTTGGTGGGTGAGACCCAGTACTTC.

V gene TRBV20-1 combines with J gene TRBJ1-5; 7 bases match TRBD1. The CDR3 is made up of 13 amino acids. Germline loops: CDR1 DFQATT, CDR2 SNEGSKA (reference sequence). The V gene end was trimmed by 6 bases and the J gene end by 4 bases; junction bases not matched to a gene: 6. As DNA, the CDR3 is TGCAGTGCCGAGGGACAGCAAAATCAGCCCCAGCATTTT. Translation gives CSAEGQQNQPQHF.

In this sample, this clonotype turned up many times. The CDR3 spells CASSFRSSHTMVDYTF. CDR3 DNA sequence: TGTGCCAGCAGTTTCCGAAGCTCGCACACTATGGTTGACTACACCTTC. This rearrangement joins TRBV28 to TRBJ1-2; no reliable D call. The germline V gene encodes CDR1 MDHEN and CDR2 SYDVKM. V lost 3 bases and J lost 10, with 24 bases in between. This CDR3 region has 16 residues.

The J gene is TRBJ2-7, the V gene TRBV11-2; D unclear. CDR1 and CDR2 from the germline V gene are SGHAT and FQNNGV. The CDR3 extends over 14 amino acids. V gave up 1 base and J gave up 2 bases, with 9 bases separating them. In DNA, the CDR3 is TGTGCCAGCAGCTTAGGTTCCCACCCCTACGAGCAGTACTTC. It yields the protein CASSLGSHPYEQYF. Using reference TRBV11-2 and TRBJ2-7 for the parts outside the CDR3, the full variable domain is EAGVAQSPRYKIIEKRQSVAFWCNPISGHATLYWYQQILGQGPKLLIQFQNNGVVDDSQLPKDRFSAERLKGVDSTLKIQPAKLEDSAVYLCASSLGSHPYEQYFGPGTRLTVT.

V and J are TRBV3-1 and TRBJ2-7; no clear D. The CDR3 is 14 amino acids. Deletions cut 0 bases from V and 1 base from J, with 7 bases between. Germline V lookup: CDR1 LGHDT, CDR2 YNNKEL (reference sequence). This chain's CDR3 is CASSQEVVSYEQYF. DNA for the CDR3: TGTGCCAGCAGCCAAGAGGTGGTGTCCTACGAGCAGTACTTC.

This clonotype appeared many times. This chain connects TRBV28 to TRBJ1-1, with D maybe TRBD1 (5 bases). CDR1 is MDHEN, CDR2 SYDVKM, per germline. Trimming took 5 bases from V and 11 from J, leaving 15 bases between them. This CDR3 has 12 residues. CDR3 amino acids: CASSPAGSQAFF. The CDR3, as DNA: TGTGCCAGCAGTCCAGCAGGGTCTCAGGCTTTCTTT.

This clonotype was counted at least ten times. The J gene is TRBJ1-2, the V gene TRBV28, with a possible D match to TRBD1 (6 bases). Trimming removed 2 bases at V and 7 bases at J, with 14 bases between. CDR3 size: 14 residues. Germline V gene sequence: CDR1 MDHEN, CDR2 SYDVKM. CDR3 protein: CASSLTGLLAGYTF. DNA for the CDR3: TGTGCCAGCAGTTTAACAGGGTTATTAGCTGGCTACACCTTC.

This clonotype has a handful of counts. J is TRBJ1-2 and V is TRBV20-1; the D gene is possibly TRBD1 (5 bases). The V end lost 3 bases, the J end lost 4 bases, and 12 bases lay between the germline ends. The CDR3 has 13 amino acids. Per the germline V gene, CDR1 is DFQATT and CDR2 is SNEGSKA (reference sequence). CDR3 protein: CSASLGVLYGYTF. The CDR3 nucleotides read TGCAGTGCTAGTCTAGGGGTACTCTATGGCTACACCTTC.

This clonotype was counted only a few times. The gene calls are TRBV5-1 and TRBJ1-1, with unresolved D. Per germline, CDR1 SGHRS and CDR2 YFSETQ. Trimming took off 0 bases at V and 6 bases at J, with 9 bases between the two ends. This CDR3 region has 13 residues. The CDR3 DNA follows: TGCGCCAGCAGCTTGGCAGGATTTTCTGAAGCTTTCTTT. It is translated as CASSLAGFSEAFF.

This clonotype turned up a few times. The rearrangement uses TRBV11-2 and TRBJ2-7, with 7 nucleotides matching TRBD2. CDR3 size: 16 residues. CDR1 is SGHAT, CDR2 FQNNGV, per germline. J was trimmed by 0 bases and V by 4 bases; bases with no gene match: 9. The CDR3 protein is CASSSYRLAGSYEQYF. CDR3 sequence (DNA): TGTGCCAGCAGCTCCTACCGACTAGCCGGCTCCTACGAGCAGTACTTC.

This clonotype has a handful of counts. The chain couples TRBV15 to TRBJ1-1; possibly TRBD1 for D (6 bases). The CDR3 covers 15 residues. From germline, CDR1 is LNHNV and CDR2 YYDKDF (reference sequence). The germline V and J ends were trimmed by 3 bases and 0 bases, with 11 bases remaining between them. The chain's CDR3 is CATSRAYRVNTEAFF. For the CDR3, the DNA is TGTGCCACCAGCAGGGCCTACAGGGTGAACACTGAAGCTTTCTTT.

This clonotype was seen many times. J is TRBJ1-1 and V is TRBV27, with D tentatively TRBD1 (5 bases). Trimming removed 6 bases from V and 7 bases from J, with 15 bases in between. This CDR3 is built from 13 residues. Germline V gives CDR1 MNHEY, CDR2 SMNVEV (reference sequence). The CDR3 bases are TGTGCCAGCAGGGCCGTGCGGCAGGGTGAAGCTTTCTTT. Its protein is CASRAVRQGEAFF.

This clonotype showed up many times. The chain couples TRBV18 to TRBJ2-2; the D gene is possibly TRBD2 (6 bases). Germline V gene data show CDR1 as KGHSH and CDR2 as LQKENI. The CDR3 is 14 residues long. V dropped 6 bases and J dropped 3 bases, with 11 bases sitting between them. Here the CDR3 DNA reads TGTGCCAGCTCCACCGGGACTTACACCGGGGAGCTGTTTTTT. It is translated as CASSTGTYTGELFF.

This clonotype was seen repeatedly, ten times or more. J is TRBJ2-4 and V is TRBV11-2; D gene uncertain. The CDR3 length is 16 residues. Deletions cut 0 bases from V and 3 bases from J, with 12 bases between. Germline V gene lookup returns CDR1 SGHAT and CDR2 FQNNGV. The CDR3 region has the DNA TGTGCCAGCAGCTTAGATCTGGGCAGGAGCAAAAACATTCAGTACTTC. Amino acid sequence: CASSLDLGRSKNIQYF.

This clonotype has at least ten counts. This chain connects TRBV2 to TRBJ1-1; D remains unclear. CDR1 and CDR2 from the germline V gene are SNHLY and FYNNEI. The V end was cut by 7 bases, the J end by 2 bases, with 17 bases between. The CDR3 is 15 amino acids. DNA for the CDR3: TGTGCCAGCATCGAGGGTCACAGATCCAACACTGAAGCTTTCTTT. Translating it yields CASIEGHRSNTEAFF.

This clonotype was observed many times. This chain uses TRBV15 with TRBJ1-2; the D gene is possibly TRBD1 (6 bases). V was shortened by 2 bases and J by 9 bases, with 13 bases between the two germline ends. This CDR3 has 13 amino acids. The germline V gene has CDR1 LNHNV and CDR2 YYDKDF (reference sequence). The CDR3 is CATSRSPGASYTF. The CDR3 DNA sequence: TGTGCCACCAGCAGATCGCCAGGGGCCAGCTACACCTTC.

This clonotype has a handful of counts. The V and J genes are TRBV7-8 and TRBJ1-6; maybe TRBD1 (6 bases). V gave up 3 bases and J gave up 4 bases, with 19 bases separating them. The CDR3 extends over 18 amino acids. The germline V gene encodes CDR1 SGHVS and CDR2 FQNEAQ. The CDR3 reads CASSLKSPGAGYNSPLHF. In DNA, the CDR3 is TGTGCCAGCAGCTTGAAAAGCCCAGGGGCTGGATATAATTCACCCCTCCACTTT.

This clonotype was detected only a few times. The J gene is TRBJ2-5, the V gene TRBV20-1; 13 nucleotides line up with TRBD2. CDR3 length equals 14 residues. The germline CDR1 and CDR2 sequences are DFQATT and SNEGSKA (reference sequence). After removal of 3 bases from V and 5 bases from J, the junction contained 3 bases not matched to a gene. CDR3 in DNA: TGCAGTGCTAGCGAGACTAGCGGGAGGGAGACCCAGTACTTC. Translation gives CSASETSGRETQYF.

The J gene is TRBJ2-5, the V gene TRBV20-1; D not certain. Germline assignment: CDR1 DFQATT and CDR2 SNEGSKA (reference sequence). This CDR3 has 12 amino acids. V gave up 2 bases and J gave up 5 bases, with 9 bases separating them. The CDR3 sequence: CSARIPGETQYF. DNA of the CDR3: TGCAGTGCTAGAATCCCCGGTGAGACCCAGTACTTC.